Following are 19 T cell receptor beta chains from one sample sequenced in a study of T-cell reconstitution after alpha-beta-depleted transplantation in children. Unique molecular identifiers were incorporated when the TCRbeta library was constructed. TCRdb called the PCR reads again in MiXCR, with one record for every CDR3 protein. The table lists 450,000 to 600,000 distinct CDR3 sequences, around 20% of them singletons. The sequencing here drew on PBMCs from the stem cell graft donor, taken from the stem cell graft. The receptors come from a human donor who donated a stem cell graft to a child with acute lymphoblastic leukemia.

This clonotype was picked up one time. The CDR3 coding sequence is TGCGCCAGCAGCGGGGGACAGCCTCAAGAGACCCAGTACTTC. Its translation: CASSGGQPQETQYF. V usage is TRBV5-1 and J usage is TRBJ2-5; 7 positions agree with TRBD1. Germline V gene data show CDR1 as SGHRS and CDR2 as YFSETQ. The CDR3 contains 14 residues. The trim removed 4 bases at V and 2 bases at J, leaving 5 bases unmatched.

This clonotype was counted many times. This sequence joins TRBV3-1 and TRBJ2-3; no firm D call. This CDR3 contains 14 residues. Germline V gene sequence: CDR1 LGHDT, CDR2 YNNKEL (reference sequence). With 5 bases removed from V and 0 bases from J, the gap between germline ends came to 9 bases. The DNA for the CDR3 is TGTGCCAGCAGCTTCACTCCTAGCACAGATACGCAGTATTTT. Translated, it gives CASSFTPSTDTQYF.

This chain connects TRBV19 to TRBJ2-7; no definite D call. Germline-derived CDR1 and CDR2 are LNHDA and SQIVND (reference sequence). The CDR3 is 15 residues long. Trimming cost V 4 bases and J 5 bases, with 18 bases left between them. The CDR3 is CASSTSDGVRDEQYF. The CDR3 DNA reads TGTGCCAGTAGTACCTCCGATGGGGTCCGGGACGAGCAGTACTTC.

The table lists this clonotype with a few counts. V is TRBV12-3 or TRBV12-4 and J is TRBJ1-2; D is unresolved. V dropped 2 bases and J dropped 5 bases, with 15 bases sitting between them. The CDR3 contains 15 residues. CDR3 coding DNA: TGTGCCAGCAGTTTAAGGCCCGAGGGAGGGTATGGCTACACCTTC. It encodes CASSLRPEGGYGYTF.

The V gene is TRBV6-5, the J gene TRBJ2-7, with D tentatively TRBD1 or TRBD2 (5 bases each). CDR3 length equals 13 residues. Germline CDR1 MNHEY, CDR2 SVGAGI. V was trimmed by 4 bases and J by 3 bases, leaving 10 bases between them. The CDR3 DNA follows: TGTGCCAGCAGTTGGGACCAAAACTACGAGCAGTACTTC. Amino acid sequence: CASSWDQNYEQYF.

DNA of the CDR3: TGTGCCAGCAGCTTGCCCCTCGGGGGTGAGCAGTTCTTC. Translation: CASSLPLGGEQFF. The chain recombines TRBV7-3 with TRBJ2-1; possibly TRBD2 for D (6 bases). This CDR3 contains 13 residues. Trimming took off 3 bases at V and 9 bases at J, with 12 bases between the two ends. The germline gives CDR1 SGHTA, CDR2 FQGTGA.

The chain is built from TRBV19 and TRBJ2-5, with D maybe TRBD1 (5 bases). CDR1 LNHDA and CDR2 SQIVND come from the germline V gene (reference sequence). Trimming pared 6 bases from V and 5 bases from J, leaving 16 bases between. This CDR3 comprises 14 residues. The CDR3 loop is CASRMARVGETQYF. In nucleotides, the CDR3 is TGTGCCAGTAGAATGGCCAGGGTCGGGGAGACCCAGTACTTC. Full variable domain (outside the CDR3, taken from reference TRBV19 and TRBJ2-5): DGGITQSPKYLFRKEGQNVTLSCEQNLNHDAMYWYRQDPGQGLRLIYYSQIVNDFQKGDIAEGYSVSREKKESFPLTVTSAQKNPTAFYLCASRMARVGETQYFGPGTRLLVL.

The chain combines TRBV20-1 with TRBJ1-2, with no clear D. Trimming shortened V by 1 base and J by 6 bases, and 12 bases separated the two germline ends. Germline V gene lookup returns CDR1 DFQATT and CDR2 SNEGSKA (reference sequence). CDR3 size: 13 residues. The CDR3 is CSARGGGLHGYTF. CDR3 DNA: TGCAGTGCTAGAGGAGGAGGGCTCCATGGCTACACCTTC.

This clonotype occurred a few times. V usage is TRBV7-9 and J usage is TRBJ1-2, with D perhaps TRBD1 (6 bases). Germline values: CDR1 SEHNR, CDR2 FQNEAQ (reference sequence). The CDR3 runs 13 residues. V gave up 2 bases and J gave up 6 bases, with 10 bases separating them. CDR3 amino acids: CASSLPAGDGYTF. CDR3 nucleotide sequence: TGTGCCAGCAGCTTACCCGCAGGGGATGGCTACACCTTC. The variable domain in full, completed from reference TRBV7-9 and TRBJ1-2, reads DTGVSQNPRHKITKRGQNVTFRCDPISEHNRLYWYRQTLGQGPEFLTYFQNEAQLEKSRLLSDRFSAERPKGSFSTLEIQRTEQGDSAMYLCASSLPAGDGYTFGSGTRLTVV.

A few counts support this clonotype. This chain uses TRBV27 with TRBJ2-5; perhaps TRBD1 as D (6 bases). Per the germline V gene, CDR1 is MNHEY and CDR2 is SMNVEV (reference sequence). CDR3 length: 15 amino acids. The V gene lost 6 bases and the J gene lost 5 bases, with 19 bases spanning the gap. CDR3 nucleotides: TGTGCCAGCAGACCCGGACAGACTATCCGGGAGACCCAGTACTTC. It specifies CASRPGQTIRETQYF.

The chain joins TRBV7-9 to TRBJ2-5; the D call may be TRBD1 or TRBD2 (6 bases each). V was shortened by 0 bases and J by 5 bases, with 10 bases between the two germline ends. In germline, CDR1 is SEHNR, CDR2 FQNEAQ (reference sequence). The CDR3 sequence is 14 residues long. Here the CDR3 DNA reads TGTGCCAGCAGCTTAGCTAACGGGGGCGAGACCCAGTACTTC. This codes for CASSLANGGETQYF.

In its sample, this clonotype was seen a few times. V and J are TRBV19 and TRBJ1-1; D remains ambiguous. The CDR3 is made up of 14 amino acids. CDR1 and CDR2 from the germline V gene are LNHDA and SQIVND (reference sequence). Trimming took off 5 bases at V and 1 base at J, with 11 bases between the two ends. The CDR3 reads CASSAFSGNTEAFF. CDR3 DNA: TGTGCCAGTAGTGCATTCTCCGGGAACACTGAAGCTTTCTTT. The whole variable domain, remainder taken from reference TRBV19 and TRBJ1-1, is DGGITQSPKYLFRKEGQNVTLSCEQNLNHDAMYWYRQDPGQGLRLIYYSQIVNDFQKGDIAEGYSVSREKKESFPLTVTSAQKNPTAFYLCASSAFSGNTEAFFGQGTRLTVV.

As for this clonotype: Because the CDR3 is missing its conserved closing phenylalanine or tryptophan, this is likely a read error. The rearrangement links TRBV6-2 or TRBV6-3 to TRBJ2-1; 9 bases match TRBD1. CDR3 size: 13 residues. Per the germline V gene, CDR1 is MNHEY and CDR2 is SVGEGT. V gave up 5 bases and J gave up 11 bases; unmatched junction bases: 7. The CDR3 spells CASSHLGQGKQFL. In DNA, the CDR3 is TGTGCCAGCAGTCATCTGGGACAGGGAAAGCAGTTCTTG.

This clonotype was observed at least ten times. The junction differs from germline at one of its ends, possibly a read error. The CDR3 sequence is CSARGHLQETQYF. The CDR3 bases are TGCAGCGCTAGGGGCCATTTACAAGAGACCCAGTACTTC. The genes are TRBV20-1 and TRBJ2-5; perhaps TRBD1 as D (5 bases). This CDR3 has 13 residues. Germline V lookup: CDR1 DFQATT, CDR2 SNEGSKA (reference sequence).

This clonotype was counted a few times. The V call is TRBV12-3 or TRBV12-4, the J call TRBJ2-3, with 8 bases that match TRBD2. After removal of 9 bases from V and 6 bases from J, the junction contained 14 bases not matched to a gene. CDR3 length: 15 amino acids. Here the CDR3 reads CARDREGGSCDTQYF. The CDR3 region has the DNA TGTGCCAGAGACCGGGAGGGCGGGAGTTGTGATACGCAGTATTTT.

This chain joins TRBV27 and TRBJ2-1, with a weak D call TRBD2 (5 bases). Looked up from germline, CDR1 is MNHEY and CDR2 is SMNVEV (reference sequence). V was cut by 7 bases and J by 0 bases, with 16 bases left in between. There are 16 residues in the CDR3. CDR3 in amino acids: CASKVYGESSYNEQFF. The CDR3 nucleotides read TGTGCCAGCAAAGTGTACGGGGAGAGCTCCTACAATGAGCAGTTCTTC.

The CDR3 region is CASSAAQRYGYTF. The CDR3 DNA sequence: TGTGCCAGCAGTGCCGCACAGCGGTATGGCTACACCTTC. The rearrangement links TRBV12-3 or TRBV12-4 to TRBJ1-2; no clear D. V was cut by 5 bases and J by 5 bases, with 12 bases left in between. The CDR3 totals 13 residues.

The rearrangement links TRBV5-1 to TRBJ1-1, with 8 bases that match TRBD1. J was trimmed by 10 bases and V by 2 bases; bases with no gene match: 4. Looked up from germline, CDR1 is SGHRS and CDR2 is YFSETQ. The length of the CDR3 is 12 residues. CDR3 amino acids: CASSLQGGPAFF. DNA for the CDR3: TGCGCCAGCAGCTTACAGGGGGGGCCAGCTTTCTTT.

The chain carries TRBV30 and TRBJ1-3; tentative D call: TRBD1 (5 bases). The CDR3 sequence is 15 residues long. V dropped 4 bases and J dropped 0 bases, with 13 bases sitting between them. CDR1 and CDR2 (germline): GTSNPN, SVGIG (reference sequence). CDR3 in DNA: TGTGCCTGGACCAGTGGGACCCTCTCTGGAAACACCATATATTTT. Protein sequence: CAWTSGTLSGNTIYF.